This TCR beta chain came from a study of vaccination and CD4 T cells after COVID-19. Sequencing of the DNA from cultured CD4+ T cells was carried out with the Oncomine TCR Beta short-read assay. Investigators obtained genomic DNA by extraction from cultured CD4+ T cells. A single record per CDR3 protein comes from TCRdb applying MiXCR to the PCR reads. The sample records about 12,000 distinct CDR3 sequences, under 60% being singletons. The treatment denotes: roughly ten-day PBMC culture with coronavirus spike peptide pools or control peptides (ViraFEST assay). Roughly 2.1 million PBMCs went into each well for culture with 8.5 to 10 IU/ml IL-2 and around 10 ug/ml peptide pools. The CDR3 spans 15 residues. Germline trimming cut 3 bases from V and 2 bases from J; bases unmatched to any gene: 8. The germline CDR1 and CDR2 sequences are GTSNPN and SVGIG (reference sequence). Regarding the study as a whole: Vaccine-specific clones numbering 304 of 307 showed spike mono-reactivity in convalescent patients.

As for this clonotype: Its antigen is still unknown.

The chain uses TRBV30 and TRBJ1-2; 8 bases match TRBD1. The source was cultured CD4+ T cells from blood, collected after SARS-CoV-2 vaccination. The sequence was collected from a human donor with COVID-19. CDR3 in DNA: TGTGCCTGGAGCCCCTCCGGACAGGGCAACTATGGCTACACCTTC. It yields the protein CAWSPSGQGNYGYTF.